This TCR beta chain was captured in a study of cytomegalovirus exposure and HLA in healthy donors. Findings and limits, study-wide: There were several of the most significant clusters that appeared linked to common viral pathogens in a later analysis. TCR beta V segments were, for the most part, productive about 90% or about 30% of the time in an earlier analysis.

The study ran its PCR with 60 Vbeta and 13 Jbeta primers. Original processing notes: In a later analysis, 80 million or so unique TCR beta chains included roughly 11 million shared by two or more donors. Produced via immunoSEQ multiplex PCR; TCRdb's table is partial and in-frame only. That table is the source of V, J and clone size, and D and trimming were worked out from the DNA. The sample consists of tens of thousands of clones, under 80% of them appearing once. The CDR3 length is 15 residues. Germline CDR1 is MNHEY and CDR2 is SMNVEV (reference sequence). J lost 5 bases, V lost 4 bases, and 7 bases had no gene match. Details on this clone: What it recognizes is unknown.

The clonotype originates from a man aged 60 to 75 in good health and CMV-seropositive. The genes are TRBV27 and TRBJ2-5; 10 nucleotides line up with TRBD1. Sequencing was carried out using PBMCs. CDR3: CASSSGTGAWETQYF. Written as DNA, the CDR3 is TGTGCCAGCAGTTCCGGGACAGGGGCGTGGGAGACCCAGTACTTC.